This TCR beta chain is drawn from a study of Ad26.COV2.S vaccination and SARS-CoV-2 variants. Turning to the study itself: A COV1001 Ad26.COV2.S trial-arm participant provided the sample.

The ends were cut back, 0 bases at V and 7 bases at J, with 2 bases in the middle. The length of the CDR3 is 12 residues. Germline V gives CDR1 SGDLS, CDR2 YYNGEE. Study-level points and caveats: Individuals receiving vaccine had higher spike-specific TCR breadth than placebo recipients did.

This clone was counted between two and nine times. Its antigen is not identified. Indicated treatment: some 20 received Ad26.COV2.S at low or high dose, single or two shots; about 5 received placebo; per-sample allocation not given. Sampling occurred on day 63 after the first vaccine or placebo injection. Sequencing used immunoSEQ multiplex PCR; TCRdb keeps in-frame clones, though not all of them. This table has hundreds of thousands of clones, 85% to 90% appearing once. This chain joins TRBV9 and TRBJ1-6; D uncertain. This specimen consisted of peripheral blood, obtained in a trial of Ad26.COV2.S vaccine versus placebo. The sequence came from a person between 18 and 65 years old who received the Ad26.COV2.S COVID-19 vaccine or a placebo. DNA for the CDR3: TGTGCCAGCAGCGTAGGAAATTCACCCCTCCACTTT. It codes for CASSVGNSPLHF.